This TCR beta chain was obtained from a study of T cells in Graves' hyperthyroidism and ophthalmopathy. Broader study findings: Ophthalmopathy was distinguished from stable hyperthyroidism by 13 V-J signatures. With a median lead of around 6.7 months before onset, the model predicted ophthalmopathy. Clonotypes that were expanded in thyroid above 0.001 mostly appeared in blood too.

Amplified TCR beta CDR3 regions came from RNA transcripts. Initially, a first-round RT-PCR of the TCR CDR3 employed the HTBI primer set. Via MiXCR, TCRdb re-called the multiplex PCR reads, giving one row per CDR3 protein. Of a few hundred thousand distinct CDR3 sequences listed, around 16% are singletons. Germline CDR1 DFQATT, CDR2 SNEGSKA (reference sequence). CDR3 length: 16 residues. J was trimmed by 3 bases and V by 3 bases; bases with no gene match: 13. In this sample, this clonotype turned up many times. Its antigen is unknown. The PBMCs studied were ones that came from about 9.9 ml fresh peripheral blood.

The material sequenced was blood. This chain uses TRBV20-1 with TRBJ2-7; 8 bases match TRBD2. This clonotype was sampled from a woman aged 30 to 39 with Graves' ophthalmopathy. The CDR3: CSARVRVAGSFYEQYF. The CDR3 DNA reads as TGCAGTGCTAGGGTTCGAGTAGCGGGAAGTTTCTACGAGCAGTACTTC.